This T cell receptor (beta chain) was obtained from a study of blood T cell repertoires in COVID-19. Study overall: Spain, Italy and the United States supplied samples that represented acute and convalescent COVID-19.

This clone came up many times. Enrolment of Seattle patients took place during active infection, and they were followed longitudinally. The germline CDR1 and CDR2 sequences are MGHDK and SYGVNS. This CDR3 is 13 amino acids long. J was trimmed by 4 bases and V by 7 bases; bases with no gene match: 6. Profiling relied on immunoSEQ multiplex PCR, and the TCRdb table lists in-frame clones only, not all of them. The table shows some 200,000 clones, with more than 80% occurring only once. This receptor was identified in a woman over 75 with COVID-19, enrolled during active disease. The chain joins TRBV25-1 to TRBJ2-5; 7 bases are shared with TRBD1. Material for sequencing was peripheral blood. The CDR3 reads CASTQGDSETQYF. CDR3 sequence (DNA): TGTGCCAGCACCCAGGGGGATTCAGAGACCCAGTACTTC.